This T cell receptor beta chain was identified in a study of siplizumab effects on memory and regulatory T cells. Each sample had approximately 10^5 TCR templates assayed. Clones were read by immunoSEQ multiplex PCR, and TCRdb kept only the in-frame ones, dropping some. The table includes about 100,000 clones, approximately 90% detected once. Germline CDR1 SEHNR, CDR2 FQNEAQ (reference sequence). The germline V and J ends were trimmed by 4 bases and 14 bases, with 15 bases remaining between them. This CDR3 has 12 amino acids. The sequenced sample was Tregs sorted from blood. The V and J genes are TRBV7-9 and TRBJ2-1, with D possibly TRBD2 on 5 matching bases. This clonotype was obtained from a human donor in good health. The CDR3 sequence: CASSSQTIVEFF. The CDR3 DNA is TGTGCCAGCAGCTCCCAGACTATAGTTGAGTTCTTC.